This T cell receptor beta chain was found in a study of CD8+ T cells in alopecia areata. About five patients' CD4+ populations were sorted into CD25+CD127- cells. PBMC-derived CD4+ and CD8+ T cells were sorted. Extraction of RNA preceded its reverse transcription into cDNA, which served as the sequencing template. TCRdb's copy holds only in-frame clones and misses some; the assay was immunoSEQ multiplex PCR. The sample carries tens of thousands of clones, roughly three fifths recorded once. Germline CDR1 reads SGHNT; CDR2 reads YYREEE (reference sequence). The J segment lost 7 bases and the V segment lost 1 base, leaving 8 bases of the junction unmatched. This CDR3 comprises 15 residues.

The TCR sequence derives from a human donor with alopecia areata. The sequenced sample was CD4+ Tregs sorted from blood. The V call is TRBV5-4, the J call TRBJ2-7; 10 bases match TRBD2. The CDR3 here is CASSLKASGGEEQYF. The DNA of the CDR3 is TGTGCCAGCAGCTTGAAGGCTAGCGGGGGTGAAGAGCAGTACTTC.